This T cell receptor beta chain came from a study of blood T cell repertoires in COVID-19. The wider study: The study drew acute and convalescent COVID-19 samples from the United States, Italy and Spain. Nucleic acid was either cDNA or gDNA, and it came from T cells, B-cell-depleted T cells, or PBMCs.

This clone was recorded many times. Original data processing: Amplification from reference gene primers served as the basis for estimated nucleated cell counts. Assay: immunoSEQ multiplex PCR; the TCRdb copy retains only in-frame clones and omits some. V and J calls and clone size come straight from that table; D and trimming were deduced from the DNA. The table records about 33,000 clones, approximately 91% of them present only once. This CDR3 has 13 amino acids. V was clipped by 1 base and J by 5 bases, with 6 bases between them. From germline, CDR1 is SGHAT and CDR2 FQNNGV. V is TRBV11-2 and J is TRBJ2-1; D is unclear. The sequence came from a man in his sixties or seventies with acute or convalescent COVID-19. Sequences were obtained from peripheral blood. The chain's CDR3 is CASSLGLNNEQFF. For the CDR3, the DNA is TGTGCCAGCAGCTTAGGGCTCAACAATGAGCAGTTCTTC.